This TCR beta chain was recovered during a study of cytomegalovirus exposure and HLA in healthy donors. Study outcomes and limitations: Clusters of TCRs from the first cohort tended to co-occur in the roughly 120 validation repertoires (as a later analysis found).

For this clone: The antigen is unknown.

TCRdb's table, derived via immunoSEQ multiplex PCR, lists solely in-frame clones and lacks some. Of roughly 270,000 clones listed, 85% to 90% are singletons. The source of this sequence is a woman between 18 and 29 years old in good health and CMV-seronegative. Sequenced: PBMCs.

CDR3: CASSQPLGQTGEQYF. Here the CDR3 DNA reads TGCGCCAGCAGCCAACCCCTCGGACAGACTGGCGAGCAGTACTTC. The chain recombines TRBV4-1 with TRBJ2-7, with a possible D match to TRBD1 (6 bases). Looked up from germline, CDR1 is MGHRA and CDR2 is YSYEKL. The ends were cut back, 2 bases at V and 6 bases at J, with 17 bases in the middle. CDR3 length equals 15 residues.